A single T cell receptor (beta chain) is shown here with its context. What it binds is unknown. This specimen belongs to a study of yellow fever vaccine responses in identical twins. The study, taken as a whole, reports: Twins' T cell vaccine responses reportedly looked partly convergent, partly personalized.

TCRdb reprocessed the RT-PCR reads via MiXCR and lists one record per CDR3 protein. The sample shows over a thousand distinct CDR3 sequences, about 84% of them seen only once. The V gene lost 7 bases and the J gene lost 6 bases, with 8 bases spanning the gap. This CDR3 has 11 amino acids. Per germline, CDR1 SGHTA and CDR2 FQGNSA. The chain uses TRBV7-2 and TRBJ2-3; D remains unclear. Here the sequenced sample was T cells from blood (PBMCs), unsorted or a sorted subset (not recorded which), taken before or after yellow fever vaccination (not recorded which). This receptor was obtained from a woman aged 18-30 years who received the yellow fever vaccine. The CDR3 protein is CASNKGDTQYF. CDR3 bases: TGTGCCAGCAACAAGGGCGATACGCAGTATTTT.